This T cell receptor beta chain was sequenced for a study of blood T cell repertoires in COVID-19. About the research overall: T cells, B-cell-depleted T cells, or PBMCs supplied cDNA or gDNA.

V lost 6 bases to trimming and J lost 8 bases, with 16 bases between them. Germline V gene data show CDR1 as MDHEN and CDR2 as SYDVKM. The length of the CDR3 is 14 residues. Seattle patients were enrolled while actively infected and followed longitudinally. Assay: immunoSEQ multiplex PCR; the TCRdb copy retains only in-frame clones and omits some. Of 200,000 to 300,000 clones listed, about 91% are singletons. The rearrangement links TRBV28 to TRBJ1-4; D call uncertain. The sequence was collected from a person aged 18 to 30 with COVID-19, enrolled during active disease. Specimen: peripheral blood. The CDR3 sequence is CASSDRRGPEKLFF. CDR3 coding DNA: TGTGCCAGCAGCGACCGACGCGGGCCCGAAAAACTGTTTTTT.